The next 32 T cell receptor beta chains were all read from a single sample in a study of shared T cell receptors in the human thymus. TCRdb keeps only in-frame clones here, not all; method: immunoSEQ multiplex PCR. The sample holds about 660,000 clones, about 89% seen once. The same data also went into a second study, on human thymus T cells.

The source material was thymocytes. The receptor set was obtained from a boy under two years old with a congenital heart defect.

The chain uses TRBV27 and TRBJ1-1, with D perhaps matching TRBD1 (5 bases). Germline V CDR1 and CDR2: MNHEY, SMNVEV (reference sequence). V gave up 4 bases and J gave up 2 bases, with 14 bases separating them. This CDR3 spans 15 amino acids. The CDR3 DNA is TGTGCCAGCAGTTGGGGACCGGGACTCAACACTGAAGCTTTCTTT. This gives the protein CASSWGPGLNTEAFF.

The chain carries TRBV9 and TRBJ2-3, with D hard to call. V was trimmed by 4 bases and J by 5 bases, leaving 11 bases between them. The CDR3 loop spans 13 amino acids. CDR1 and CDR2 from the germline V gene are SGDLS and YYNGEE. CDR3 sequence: CASSTQRGDTQYF. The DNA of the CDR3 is TGTGCCAGCAGCACCCAGAGAGGAGATACGCAGTATTTT.

CDR3 in DNA: TGTGCCAGCAGCTTCCCAGGTCCTGTGAGCTCCTACAATGAGCAGTTCTTC. This codes for CASSFPGPVSSYNEQFF. The genes are TRBV5-6 and TRBJ2-1; D unresolved. Germline values: CDR1 SGHDT, CDR2 YYEEEE. The CDR3 loop spans 17 amino acids. Trimming took 2 bases from V and 0 from J, leaving 15 bases between them.

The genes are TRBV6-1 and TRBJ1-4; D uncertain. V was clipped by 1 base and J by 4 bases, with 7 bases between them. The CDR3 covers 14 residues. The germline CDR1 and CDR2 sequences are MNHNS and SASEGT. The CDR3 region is CASSEGRFNEKLFF. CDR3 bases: TGTGCCAGCAGTGAAGGCAGGTTTAATGAAAAACTGTTTTTT.

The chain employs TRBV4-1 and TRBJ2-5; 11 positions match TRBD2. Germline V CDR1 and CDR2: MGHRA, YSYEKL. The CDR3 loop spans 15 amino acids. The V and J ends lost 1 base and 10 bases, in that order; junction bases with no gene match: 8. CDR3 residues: CASSQGIAGGPGQYF. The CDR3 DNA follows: TGCGCCAGCAGCCAAGGGATAGCGGGAGGGCCAGGCCAGTACTTC.

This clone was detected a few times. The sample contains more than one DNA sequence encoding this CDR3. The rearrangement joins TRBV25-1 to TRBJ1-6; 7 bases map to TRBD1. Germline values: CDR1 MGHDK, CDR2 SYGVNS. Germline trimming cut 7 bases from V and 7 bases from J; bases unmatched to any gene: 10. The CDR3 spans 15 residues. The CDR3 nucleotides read TGTGCCAGCAACCCAGGGGGAGAAGGGAATTCACCCCTCCACTTT. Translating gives CASNPGGEGNSPLHF.

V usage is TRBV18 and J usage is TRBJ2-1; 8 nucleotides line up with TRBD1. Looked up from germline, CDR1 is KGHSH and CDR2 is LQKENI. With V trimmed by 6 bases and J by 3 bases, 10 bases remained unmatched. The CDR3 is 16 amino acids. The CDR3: CASSVIRDRNYNEQFF. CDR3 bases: TGTGCCAGCTCGGTCATCCGGGACAGGAACTACAATGAGCAGTTCTTC.

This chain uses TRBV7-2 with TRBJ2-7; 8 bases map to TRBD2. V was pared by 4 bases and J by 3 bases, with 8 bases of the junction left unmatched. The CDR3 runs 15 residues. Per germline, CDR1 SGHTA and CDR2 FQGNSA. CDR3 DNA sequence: TGTGCCAGCAGCTCAACTCGACTAGCGAACTACGAGCAGTACTTC. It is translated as CASSSTRLANYEQYF.

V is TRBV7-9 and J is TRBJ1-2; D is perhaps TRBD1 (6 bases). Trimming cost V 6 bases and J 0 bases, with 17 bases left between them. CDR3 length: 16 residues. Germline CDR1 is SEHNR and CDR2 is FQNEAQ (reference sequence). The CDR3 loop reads CASRHVGTGPNYGYTF. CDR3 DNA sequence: TGTGCCAGCAGACATGTTGGCACAGGGCCTAACTATGGCTACACCTTC.

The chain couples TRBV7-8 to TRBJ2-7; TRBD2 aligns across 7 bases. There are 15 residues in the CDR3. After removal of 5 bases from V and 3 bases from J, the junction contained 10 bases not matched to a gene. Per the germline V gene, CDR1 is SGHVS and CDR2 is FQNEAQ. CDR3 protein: CASSPGTIWHYEQYF. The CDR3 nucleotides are TGTGCCAGCAGCCCCGGGACTATATGGCACTACGAGCAGTACTTC.

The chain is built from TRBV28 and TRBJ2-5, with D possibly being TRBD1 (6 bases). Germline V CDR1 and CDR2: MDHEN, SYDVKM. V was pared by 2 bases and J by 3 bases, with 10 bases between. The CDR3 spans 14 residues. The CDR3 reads CASSLQGREETQYF. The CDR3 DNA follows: TGTGCCAGCAGTTTACAGGGGCGAGAAGAGACCCAGTACTTC. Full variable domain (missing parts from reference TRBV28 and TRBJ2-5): DVKVTQSSRYLVKRTGEKVFLECVQDMDHENMFWYRQDPGLGLRLIYFSYDVKMKEKGDIPEGYSVSREKKERFSLILESASTNQTSMYLCASSLQGREETQYFGPGTRLLVL.

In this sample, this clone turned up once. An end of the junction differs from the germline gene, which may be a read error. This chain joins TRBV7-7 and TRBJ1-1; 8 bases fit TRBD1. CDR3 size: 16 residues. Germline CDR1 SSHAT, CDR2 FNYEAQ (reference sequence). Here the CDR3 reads CASSLFRQGSDTEAFF. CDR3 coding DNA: TGTGCTAGCAGCTTATTCCGACAGGGGAGCGACACTGAAGCTTTCTTT.

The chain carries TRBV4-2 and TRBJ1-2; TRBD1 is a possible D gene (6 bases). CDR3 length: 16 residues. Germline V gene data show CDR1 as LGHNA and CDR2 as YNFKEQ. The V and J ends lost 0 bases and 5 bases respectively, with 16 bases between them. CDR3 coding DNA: TGTGCCAGCAGCCAAGAGGGTTGGGGGCGCCGGTATGGCTACACCTTC. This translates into CASSQEGWGRRYGYTF.

This chain's CDR3 is CASSNPGQGANEQYF. CDR3 bases: TGTGCCAGCAGCAACCCAGGACAGGGGGCGAACGAGCAGTACTTC. This rearrangement joins TRBV7-9 to TRBJ2-7; 11 positions agree with TRBD1. The V gene end was trimmed by 5 bases and the J gene end by 5 bases; junction bases not matched to a gene: 8. Germline lookup yields CDR1 SEHNR and CDR2 FQNEAQ (reference sequence). The CDR3 is made up of 15 amino acids.

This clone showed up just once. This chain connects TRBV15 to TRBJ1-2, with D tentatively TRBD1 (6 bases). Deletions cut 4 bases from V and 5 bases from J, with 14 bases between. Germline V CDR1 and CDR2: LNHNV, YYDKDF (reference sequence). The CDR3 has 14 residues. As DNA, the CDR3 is TGTGCCACCAGCATACTACAGGGCCCGTATGGCTACACCTTC. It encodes CATSILQGPYGYTF.

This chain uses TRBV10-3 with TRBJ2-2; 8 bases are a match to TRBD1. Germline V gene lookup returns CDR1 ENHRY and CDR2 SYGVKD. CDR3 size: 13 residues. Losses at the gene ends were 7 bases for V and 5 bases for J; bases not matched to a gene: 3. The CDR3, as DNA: TGTGCCATCACGAGACAGGGGACCGGGGAGCTGTTTTTT. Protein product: CAITRQGTGELFF.

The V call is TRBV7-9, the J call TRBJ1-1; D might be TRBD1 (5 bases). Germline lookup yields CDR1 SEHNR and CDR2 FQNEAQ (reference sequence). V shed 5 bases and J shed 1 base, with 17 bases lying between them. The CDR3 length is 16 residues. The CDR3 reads CASSPRTRVRNTEAFF. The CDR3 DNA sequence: TGTGCCAGCAGCCCCCGGACAAGGGTGAGGAACACTGAAGCTTTCTTT. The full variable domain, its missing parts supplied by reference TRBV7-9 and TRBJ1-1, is DTGVSQNPRHKITKRGQNVTFRCDPISEHNRLYWYRQTLGQGPEFLTYFQNEAQLEKSRLLSDRFSAERPKGSFSTLEIQRTEQGDSAMYLCASSPRTRVRNTEAFFGQGTRLTVV.

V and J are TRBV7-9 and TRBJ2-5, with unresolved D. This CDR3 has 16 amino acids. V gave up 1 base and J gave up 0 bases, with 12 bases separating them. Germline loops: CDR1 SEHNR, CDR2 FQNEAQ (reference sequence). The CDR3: CASSLDETQNQETQYF. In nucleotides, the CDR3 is TGTGCCAGCAGCTTAGACGAGACACAAAACCAAGAGACCCAGTACTTC.

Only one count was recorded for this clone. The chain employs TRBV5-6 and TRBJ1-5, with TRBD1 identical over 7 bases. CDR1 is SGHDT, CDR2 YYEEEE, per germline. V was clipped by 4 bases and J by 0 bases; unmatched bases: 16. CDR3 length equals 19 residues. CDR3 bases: TGTGCCAGCAGCACACAACAGGGGAACGGGGATTATAGCAATCAGCCCCAGCATTTT. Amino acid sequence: CASSTQQGNGDYSNQPQHF.

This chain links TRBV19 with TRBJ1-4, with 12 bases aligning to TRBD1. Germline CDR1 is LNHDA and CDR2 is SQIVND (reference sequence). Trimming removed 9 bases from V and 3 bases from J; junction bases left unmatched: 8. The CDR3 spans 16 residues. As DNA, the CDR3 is TGTGCCAGCCAGCCGGGACAGGGGGCAGCTAATGAAAAACTGTTTTTT. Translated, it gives CASQPGQGAANEKLFF.

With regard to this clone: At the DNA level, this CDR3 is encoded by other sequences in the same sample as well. The CDR3 protein is CASSQHRDSLIYGYTF. The CDR3, as DNA: TGCGCCAGCAGCCAACACCGGGACAGCTTAATCTATGGCTACACCTTC. J is TRBJ1-2 and V is TRBV4-1; TRBD1 agrees at 7 bases. The CDR3 spans 16 residues. Germline V gene sequence: CDR1 MGHRA, CDR2 YSYEKL. With 2 bases clipped from V and 4 bases from J, the junction kept 10 bases outside the gene matches.

In DNA form, the CDR3 reads TGCAGCGTTGAATATTCTAGCGGCACAGATACGCAGTATTTT. It codes for CSVEYSSGTDTQYF. This rearrangement joins TRBV29-1 to TRBJ2-3, with D perhaps matching TRBD2 (6 bases). Trimming removed 2 bases from V and 1 base from J, with 10 bases in between. The CDR3 covers 14 residues. In germline, CDR1 is SQVTM, CDR2 ANQGSEA.

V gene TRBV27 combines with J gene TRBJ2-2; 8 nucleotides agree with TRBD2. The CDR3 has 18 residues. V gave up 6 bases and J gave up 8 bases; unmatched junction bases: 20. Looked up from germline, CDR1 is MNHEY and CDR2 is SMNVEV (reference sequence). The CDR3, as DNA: TGTGCCAGCAGAAGAGCCGGGACTAGAGGCGGCCGCCCAGGGGAGCTGTTTTTT. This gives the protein CASRRAGTRGGRPGELFF.

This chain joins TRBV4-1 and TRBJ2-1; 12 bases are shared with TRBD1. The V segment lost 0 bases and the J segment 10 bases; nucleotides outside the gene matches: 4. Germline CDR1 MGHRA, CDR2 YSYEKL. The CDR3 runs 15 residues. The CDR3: CASSQEGQGAGEQFF. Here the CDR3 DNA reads TGCGCCAGCAGCCAAGAGGGACAGGGGGCGGGAGAGCAGTTCTTC.

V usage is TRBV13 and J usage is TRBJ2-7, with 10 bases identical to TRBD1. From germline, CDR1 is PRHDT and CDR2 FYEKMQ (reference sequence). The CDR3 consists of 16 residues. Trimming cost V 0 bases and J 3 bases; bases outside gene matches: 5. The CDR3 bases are TGTGCCAGCAGCTTAGGCCTGGACAGGGGGGGCTACGAGCAGTACTTC. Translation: CASSLGLDRGGYEQYF.

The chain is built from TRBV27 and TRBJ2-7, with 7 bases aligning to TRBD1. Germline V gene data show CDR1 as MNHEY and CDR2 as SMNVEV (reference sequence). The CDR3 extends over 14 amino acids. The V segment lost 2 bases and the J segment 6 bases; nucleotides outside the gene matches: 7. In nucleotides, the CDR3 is TGTGCCAGCAGTTTAACAGGGGCGAGAGGCGAGCAGTACTTC. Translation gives CASSLTGARGEQYF.

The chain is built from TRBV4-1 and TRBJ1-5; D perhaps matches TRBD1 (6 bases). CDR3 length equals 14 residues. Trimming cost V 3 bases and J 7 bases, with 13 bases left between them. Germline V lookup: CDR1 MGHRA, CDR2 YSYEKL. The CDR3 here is CASSHTGLGQPQHF. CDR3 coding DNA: TGCGCCAGCAGCCATACAGGGCTAGGACAGCCCCAGCATTTT.

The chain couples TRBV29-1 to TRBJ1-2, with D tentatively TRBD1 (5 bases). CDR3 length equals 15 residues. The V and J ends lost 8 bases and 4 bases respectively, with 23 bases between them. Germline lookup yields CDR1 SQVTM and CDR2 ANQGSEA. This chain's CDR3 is CSPLSHTGRGYGYTF. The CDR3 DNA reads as TGCAGCCCGTTGTCCCATACAGGTAGGGGCTATGGCTACACCTTC.

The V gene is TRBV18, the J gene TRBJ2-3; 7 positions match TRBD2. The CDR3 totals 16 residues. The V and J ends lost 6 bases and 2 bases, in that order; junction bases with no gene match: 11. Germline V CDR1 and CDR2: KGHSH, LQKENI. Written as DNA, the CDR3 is TGTGCCAGCTCGCTTGAACTAGCGCCGCACACAGATACGCAGTATTTT. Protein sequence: CASSLELAPHTDTQYF. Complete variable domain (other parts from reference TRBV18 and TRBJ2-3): NAGVMQNPRHLVRRRGQEARLRCSPMKGHSHVYWYRQLPEEGLKFMVYLQKENIIDESGMPKERFSAEFPKEGPSILRIQQVVRGDSAAYFCASSLELAPHTDTQYFGPGTRLTVL.

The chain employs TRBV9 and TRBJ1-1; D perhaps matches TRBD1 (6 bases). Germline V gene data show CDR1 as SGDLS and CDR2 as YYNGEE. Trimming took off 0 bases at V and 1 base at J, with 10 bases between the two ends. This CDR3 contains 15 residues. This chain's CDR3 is CASSVDQGQNTEAFF. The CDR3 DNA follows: TGTGCCAGCAGCGTAGATCAGGGGCAGAACACTGAAGCTTTCTTT.

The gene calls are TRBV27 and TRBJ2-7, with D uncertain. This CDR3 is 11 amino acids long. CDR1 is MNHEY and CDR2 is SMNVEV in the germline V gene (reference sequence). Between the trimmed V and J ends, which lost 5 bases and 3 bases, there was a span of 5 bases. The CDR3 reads CASSPFYEQYF. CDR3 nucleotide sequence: TGTGCCAGCAGTCCCTTCTACGAGCAGTACTTC.

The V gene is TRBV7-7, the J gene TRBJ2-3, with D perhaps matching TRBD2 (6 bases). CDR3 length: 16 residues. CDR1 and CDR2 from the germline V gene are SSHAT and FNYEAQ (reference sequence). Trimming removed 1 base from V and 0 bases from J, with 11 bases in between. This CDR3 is CASSLVGSGSTDTQYF. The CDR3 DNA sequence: TGTGCCAGCAGCTTAGTGGGTAGCGGAAGCACAGATACGCAGTATTTT.